Given below is one TCR beta chain in context. A much bigger clone sits one base away, suggesting this may be a read error. Aged 18 to 65, the patients had hyperthyroidism that was newly diagnosed and had lasted under 2 months. Clinical symptoms, serum thyroxine and TRAb, thyroid ultrasound and orbital computed tomography were used for the diagnoses. Germline V CDR1 and CDR2: SGHAT, FQNNGV. CDR3 length equals 15 residues. The data belong to a study of T cells in Graves' hyperthyroidism and ophthalmopathy. Amplification yielded TCR beta CDR3 regions, with RNA transcripts as the source. First-round RT-PCR targeting the TCR CDR3 was performed with the HTBI primer set. MiXCR, applied by TCRdb to the multiplex PCR reads, yields one record per CDR3 protein. The sample lists 130,000 or so distinct CDR3 sequences, 22% seen once, with about 70% in the top ten.

The sequence came from a woman aged 45 to 65 with Graves' hyperthyroidism that later progressed to Graves' ophthalmopathy. Specimen: blood. The chain joins TRBV11-2 to TRBJ2-5; D uncertain. CDR3 in amino acids: CANSLRRISKETQYF. For the CDR3, the DNA is TGTGCCAACAGCTTACGACGAATAAGTAAAGAGACCCAGTACTTC.